A single sample is the source of the 22 T cell receptor beta chains below, sequenced in a study of CD8 T cells in ankylosing spondylitis. Points from the study as a whole: One TCR beta motif, made up of 7 or 8 highly homologous variants, appeared characteristic of ankylosing spondylitis blood.

For these TCRs, the target antigens are not known. TCRdb independently ran MiXCR on the 5' RACE reads; one entry per CDR3 protein. The sample holds more than 650,000 distinct CDR3 sequences; approximately 12% are singletons and the top ten take 0.51%. Source material: blood, either unsorted or a sorted T cell fraction (not recorded which). These receptors were collected from a male donor with ankylosing spondylitis.

This clonotype was seen repeatedly, ten times or more. V is TRBV20-1 and J is TRBJ1-2, with no clear D. From germline, CDR1 is DFQATT and CDR2 SNEGSKA (reference sequence). The V end was cut by 3 bases, the J end by 5 bases, with 16 bases between. The CDR3 runs to 14 residues. Here the CDR3 DNA reads TGCAGTGCTAGTCCCGGCATCCTCCCTTATGGCTACACCTTC. This sequence encodes CSASPGILPYGYTF.

This clonotype was counted at least ten times. The rearrangement joins TRBV2 to TRBJ1-2; D is perhaps TRBD1 (5 bases). Germline CDR1 SNHLY, CDR2 FYNNEI. V was clipped by 7 bases and J by 5 bases, with 14 bases between them. The CDR3 is 13 residues long. DNA of the CDR3: TGTGCCAGCACCGAAGACGGGGGGTATGGCTACACCTTC. Amino acids: CASTEDGGYGYTF.

Only a few counts were recorded for this clonotype. The rearrangement links TRBV4-3 to TRBJ2-1; 14 nucleotides align to TRBD2. The CDR3 is 15 residues long. Germline assignment: CDR1 LGHNA and CDR2 YSLEER. The ends lost 4 bases at V and 7 bases at J; junction bases unmatched: 3. The CDR3 region is CASSRWTSGRNEQFF. In DNA form, the CDR3 reads TGCGCCAGCAGCCGATGGACTAGCGGGAGGAATGAGCAGTTCTTC.

The rearrangement links TRBV6-1 to TRBJ2-3; weak D call: TRBD2 (6 bases). The CDR3 runs 15 residues. V was trimmed by 6 bases and J by 4 bases, leaving 17 bases between them. Germline CDR1 reads MNHNS; CDR2 reads SASEGT. The CDR3 loop is CASRSEGLRPDTQYF. DNA of the CDR3: TGTGCCAGCAGGTCCGAGGGACTCAGGCCAGATACGCAGTATTTT.

This clonotype occurred a few times. The chain links TRBV4-1 to TRBJ2-7; a possible D gene is TRBD2 (6 bases). Deletions cut 4 bases from V and 5 bases from J, with 18 bases between. Germline CDR1 MGHRA, CDR2 YSYEKL. CDR3 size: 15 residues. The CDR3 region is CASSPEGLSPNEQYF. CDR3 sequence (DNA): TGCGCCAGCAGCCCCGAGGGACTCTCCCCTAACGAGCAGTACTTC.

This clonotype has more than one count but fewer than ten. The chain joins TRBV2 to TRBJ2-3; D is possibly TRBD2 (6 bases). The germline V gene encodes CDR1 SNHLY and CDR2 FYNNEI. Trimming pared 6 bases from V and 2 bases from J, leaving 12 bases between. CDR3 length equals 14 residues. The CDR3 is CASRGLFVTDTQYF. DNA of the CDR3: TGTGCCAGCAGAGGACTATTTGTCACAGATACGCAGTATTTT.

The rearrangement links TRBV29-1 to TRBJ2-7; a weak D match, TRBD1 (6 bases). Germline-derived CDR1 and CDR2 are SQVTM and ANQGSEA. The CDR3 consists of 13 residues. The V end lost 6 bases, the J end lost 7 bases, and 19 bases lay between the germline ends. CDR3 in amino acids: CSVTNRVGQEQYF. In DNA form, the CDR3 reads TGCAGCGTCACTAACAGGGTCGGGCAAGAGCAGTACTTC.

The gene calls are TRBV11-2 and TRBJ1-2; D gene ambiguous. Germline V gene lookup returns CDR1 SGHAT and CDR2 FQNNGV. This CDR3 contains 13 residues. Trimming took 0 bases from V and 8 from J, leaving 10 bases between them. As DNA, the CDR3 is TGTGCCAGCAGCTTAGATTTGTCCAGAGGCTACACCTTC. It translates to CASSLDLSRGYTF.

This clonotype was detected only a few times. The chain joins TRBV6-1 to TRBJ1-1; TRBD1 matches at 8 bases. Looked up from germline, CDR1 is MNHNS and CDR2 is SASEGT. V lost 5 bases to trimming and J lost 6 bases; unmatched junction nucleotides: 5. The CDR3 contains 13 residues. For the CDR3, the DNA is TGTGCCAGCAGTAAAGGACAGGGCCCTGAAGCTTTCTTT. Protein product: CASSKGQGPEAFF.

This clonotype has just a few counts. V and J are TRBV20-1 and TRBJ1-5; TRBD1 matches at 7 bases. Trimming cost V 6 bases and J 2 bases; bases outside gene matches: 10. This CDR3 has 15 amino acids. CDR1 is DFQATT, CDR2 SNEGSKA, per germline (reference sequence). The DNA of the CDR3 is TGCAGTGCCCCCTCAGGGGGGACGGGCAATCAGCCCCAGCATTTT. Amino acids: CSAPSGGTGNQPQHF.

This clonotype was counted only a few times. The rearrangement uses TRBV12-3 or TRBV12-4 and TRBJ1-2; no firm D call. Deletions cut 2 bases from V and 5 bases from J, with 3 bases between. The CDR3 consists of 11 residues. The DNA for the CDR3 is TGTGCCAGCAGTTTACCGTATGGCTACACCTTC. Residues: CASSLPYGYTF.

This clonotype was observed many times. The DNA of the CDR3 is TGCAGCGTTGGTCGGGACAGGGAATACACTGAAGCTTTCTTT. Protein product: CSVGRDREYTEAFF. The chain combines TRBV29-1 with TRBJ1-1; 9 bases fit TRBD1. Trimming cost V 4 bases and J 3 bases; bases outside gene matches: 6. Germline CDR1 SQVTM, CDR2 ANQGSEA. The CDR3 is 14 residues long.

J is TRBJ2-5 and V is TRBV6-2 or TRBV6-3, with a possible D match to TRBD1 (5 bases). Germline values: CDR1 MNHEY, CDR2 SVGEGT. The CDR3 is 14 amino acids. V lost 4 bases and J lost 5, with 14 bases in between. CDR3 coding DNA: TGTGCCAGCAGTTGGGGCCAAACCGCCGAGACCCAGTACTTC. Its translation is CASSWGQTAETQYF.

This clonotype was observed a few times. The rearrangement uses TRBV18 and TRBJ1-4; possibly TRBD1 for D (5 bases). This CDR3 comprises 12 residues. Germline CDR1 KGHSH, CDR2 LQKENI. V lost 3 bases and J 13 bases, leaving 12 bases between the germline ends. The CDR3 DNA sequence: TGTGCCAGCTCACCGGGACTCGAGAGACTGTTTTTT. Its protein is CASSPGLERLFF.

This chain links TRBV20-1 with TRBJ1-2, with 8 bases identical to TRBD1. CDR1 and CDR2 from the germline V gene are DFQATT and SNEGSKA (reference sequence). The CDR3 runs to 12 residues. V lost 0 bases, J lost 7 bases, and 1 base stayed unmatched. The CDR3 reads CSARDRGLGYTF. As DNA, the CDR3 is TGCAGTGCTAGAGACAGGGGGCTTGGCTACACCTTC.

The sample holds a few counts of this clonotype. The chain uses TRBV9 and TRBJ1-2, with unresolved D. CDR1 and CDR2 from the germline V gene are SGDLS and YYNGEE. This CDR3 spans 12 amino acids. The V end lost 1 base, the J end lost 8 bases, and 9 bases lay between the germline ends. CDR3 bases: TGTGCCAGCAGCGTATATACCGGGGGCTACACCTTC. Its translation is CASSVYTGGYTF.

V is TRBV20-1 and J is TRBJ1-2, with 8 bases matching TRBD1. The CDR3 contains 13 residues. With 4 bases clipped from V and 4 bases from J, the junction kept 5 bases outside the gene matches. Germline loops: CDR1 DFQATT, CDR2 SNEGSKA (reference sequence). The CDR3 region has the DNA TGCAGTGCTAAGGAAGACAGGGGCTATGGCTACACCTTC. Translating it yields CSAKEDRGYGYTF.

The J gene is TRBJ1-6, the V gene TRBV20-1, with D unclear. Trimming left V 3 bases short and J 3 bases short, with 9 bases between. CDR3 size: 14 residues. Germline CDR1 reads DFQATT; CDR2 reads SNEGSKA (reference sequence). The CDR3 is CSARENIYNSPLHF. The DNA of the CDR3 is TGCAGTGCTAGGGAGAATATCTATAATTCACCCCTCCACTTT.

The CDR3 is CSAGPGPTQYF. CDR3 in DNA: TGCAGTGCTGGGCCCGGCCCTACGCAGTATTTT. The chain recombines TRBV20-1 with TRBJ2-3; no definite D call. Trimming left V 5 bases short and J 8 bases short, with 11 bases between. From germline, CDR1 is DFQATT and CDR2 SNEGSKA (reference sequence). The CDR3 runs to 11 residues.

This clonotype was detected only a few times. The rearrangement joins TRBV6-1 to TRBJ2-7, with D possibly TRBD2 on 6 matching bases. Deletions cut 5 bases from V and 0 bases from J, with 11 bases between. CDR3 size: 14 residues. Germline CDR1 and CDR2: MNHNS and SASEGT. The CDR3 sequence: CASSRDFSSYEQYF. CDR3 DNA: TGTGCCAGCAGTCGGGACTTCAGCTCCTACGAGCAGTACTTC.

This clonotype occurred a few times. The rearrangement links TRBV7-2 to TRBJ2-5; 8 bases align to TRBD1. This CDR3 is built from 15 residues. The germline CDR1 and CDR2 sequences are SGHTA and FQGNSA. The junction had 10 bases not matched to a gene; V was cut back by 5 bases and J by 5 bases. CDR3 DNA: TGTGCCAGCAGCGGGACAGGAGGGCTCTATGAGACCCAGTACTTC. It yields the protein CASSGTGGLYETQYF.

The CDR3 region has the DNA TGTGCCAGCAGGACACTCTTCCCGACAGGGTGGAGACTTGGGGCCAACGTCCTGACTTTC. Amino acids: CASRTLFPTGWRLGANVLTF. The chain has TRBV6-4 and TRBJ2-6; 7 positions match TRBD1. From germline, CDR1 is MRHNA and CDR2 SNTAGT. Losses at the gene ends were 6 bases for V and 3 bases for J; bases not matched to a gene: 20. The CDR3 runs to 20 residues.